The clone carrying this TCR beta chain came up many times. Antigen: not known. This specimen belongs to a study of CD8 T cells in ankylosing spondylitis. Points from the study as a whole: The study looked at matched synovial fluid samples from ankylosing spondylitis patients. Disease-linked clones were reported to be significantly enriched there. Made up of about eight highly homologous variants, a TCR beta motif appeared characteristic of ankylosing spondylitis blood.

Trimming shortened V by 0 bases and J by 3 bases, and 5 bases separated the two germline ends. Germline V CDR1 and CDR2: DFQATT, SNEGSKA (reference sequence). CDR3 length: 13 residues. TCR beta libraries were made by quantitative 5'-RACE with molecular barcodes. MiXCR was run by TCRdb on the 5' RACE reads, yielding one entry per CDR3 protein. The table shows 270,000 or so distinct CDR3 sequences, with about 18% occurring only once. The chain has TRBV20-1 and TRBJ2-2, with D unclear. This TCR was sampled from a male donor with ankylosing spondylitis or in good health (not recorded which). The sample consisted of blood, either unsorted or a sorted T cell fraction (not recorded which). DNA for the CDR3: TGCAGTGCTAGAGATGGGGACACCGGGGAGCTGTTTTTT. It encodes CSARDGDTGELFF.